Each of the 29 T cell receptor beta chains below was sequenced from the same sample in a study of blood T cells in healthy people across ages. With a J-beta primer mix and a sample-barcoded 5' primer, a second PCR ran about 6 to 11 cycles. MiXCR, applied by TCRdb to the 5' RACE reads, yields one record per CDR3 protein. The profile shows 700,000 or so distinct CDR3 sequences, 22% of them singletons. Sequencing was carried out using blood. The receptors derive from a man aged 65 to 85 in good health.

The sample holds a few counts of this clonotype. The gene calls are TRBV20-1 and TRBJ1-3; unclear D gene. V was clipped by 3 bases and J by 0 bases, with 6 bases between them. This CDR3 is 13 amino acids long. Looked up from germline, CDR1 is DFQATT and CDR2 is SNEGSKA (reference sequence). This chain's CDR3 is CSASQASGNTIYF. The CDR3 DNA reads TGCAGTGCTAGTCAGGCCTCTGGAAACACCATATATTTT.

The CDR3 DNA is TGTGCCAGCAGCGTAGTAGAGGGAGGGCCGACAGATACGCAGTATTTT. Its protein is CASSVVEGGPTDTQYF. This sequence joins TRBV9 and TRBJ2-3, with 7 nucleotides matching TRBD2. The CDR3 totals 16 residues. The junction had 7 bases not matched to a gene; V was cut back by 0 bases and J by 3 bases. Per germline, CDR1 SGDLS and CDR2 YYNGEE.

This clonotype was counted many times. The rearrangement uses TRBV7-2 and TRBJ1-4, with D perhaps TRBD1 (5 bases). The CDR3 is made up of 14 amino acids. Germline CDR1 SGHTA, CDR2 FQGNSA. V shed 1 base and J shed 7 bases, with 10 bases lying between them. The CDR3 spells CASSLGTLSEKLFF. The DNA for the CDR3 is TGTGCCAGCAGCTTAGGGACATTATCTGAAAAACTGTTTTTT.

The V and J genes are TRBV6-6 and TRBJ1-4; D is perhaps TRBD1 (5 bases). The germline V gene encodes CDR1 MNHNY and CDR2 SVGAGI (reference sequence). The CDR3 has 11 residues. Trimming cost V 8 bases and J 10 bases, with 11 bases left between them. The DNA for the CDR3 is TGTGCCAGCTTCGGGGCCCGAAAACTGTTTTTT. Protein product: CASFGARKLFF.

The J gene is TRBJ2-3, the V gene TRBV15; weak D call: TRBD1 (5 bases). Germline V gene sequence: CDR1 LNHNV, CDR2 YYDKDF (reference sequence). The CDR3 has 15 amino acids. Trimming removed 0 bases at V and 2 bases at J, with 9 bases between. The CDR3 here is CATSRDWGDTDTQYF. CDR3 DNA: TGTGCCACCAGCAGAGATTGGGGCGACACAGATACGCAGTATTTT.

The gene calls are TRBV5-1 and TRBJ1-2, with 8 bases aligning to TRBD1. The germline V gene has CDR1 SGHRS and CDR2 YFSETQ. The CDR3 totals 14 residues. V shed 8 bases and J 6 bases; nucleotides not matched to a gene: 12. The CDR3 loop is CASSRDRGGDGYTF. The CDR3 coding sequence is TGCGCCAGTAGTCGAGACAGGGGAGGAGATGGCTACACCTTC.

The rearrangement uses TRBV12-3 or TRBV12-4 and TRBJ2-1; TRBD2 is a possible D gene (6 bases). V was cut by 0 bases and J by 8 bases, with 11 bases left in between. There are 14 residues in the CDR3. CDR3 bases: TGTGCCAGCAGTTTAGCGGGAGGAGCGCATGAGCAGTTCTTC. Its protein product is CASSLAGGAHEQFF.

This clonotype was seen a few times. The chain is built from TRBV5-1 and TRBJ1-1, with D perhaps matching TRBD1 (6 bases). The CDR3 loop spans 15 amino acids. Germline V lookup: CDR1 SGHRS, CDR2 YFSETQ. Trimming took off 8 bases at V and 3 bases at J, with 20 bases between the two ends. CDR3 coding DNA: TGCGCCAGTTCGAACCGGGACACTCTTCACACTGAAGCTTTCTTT. Protein sequence: CASSNRDTLHTEAFF.

V and J are TRBV14 and TRBJ1-6; 7 bases fit TRBD1. Germline CDR1 reads SGHDN; CDR2 reads FVKESK. The V gene end was trimmed by 0 bases and the J gene end by 6 bases; junction bases not matched to a gene: 2. The CDR3 extends over 15 amino acids. In DNA, the CDR3 is TGTGCCAGCAGCCAAGATCAGGGGGTTAATTCACCCCTCCACTTT. Translated: CASSQDQGVNSPLHF. The full variable domain, completed using reference TRBV14 and TRBJ1-6, is EAGVTQFPSHSVIEKGQTVTLRCDPISGHDNLYWYRRVMGKEIKFLLHFVKESKQDESGMPNNRFLAERTGGTYSTLKVQPAELEDSGVYFCASSQDQGVNSPLHFGNGTRLTVT.

This clonotype turned up a few times. The chain links TRBV2 to TRBJ2-7; D is possibly TRBD2 (7 bases). Germline-derived CDR1 and CDR2 are SNHLY and FYNNEI. V lost 1 base, J lost 6 bases, and 16 bases lay in between. The CDR3 runs to 15 residues. CDR3 sequence: CASSEGRRGTSEQYF. In DNA, the CDR3 is TGTGCCAGCAGTGAAGGCCGGCGGGGGACATCCGAGCAGTACTTC.

The sample holds a few counts of this clonotype. This chain connects TRBV27 to TRBJ1-6; possibly TRBD1 for D (5 bases). CDR1 and CDR2 from the germline V gene are MNHEY and SMNVEV (reference sequence). This CDR3 region has 16 residues. V lost 3 bases and J 7 bases, leaving 16 bases between the germline ends. The CDR3 DNA sequence: TGTGCCAGCAGTTTGACAGCGCGACCCGTAAATTCACCCCTCCACTTT. Its translation: CASSLTARPVNSPLHF.

This clonotype was seen more than once but under ten times. The genes are TRBV20-1 and TRBJ2-3, with D uncertain. Between the trimmed V and J ends, which lost 0 bases and 2 bases, there was a span of 12 bases. This CDR3 is built from 15 residues. Germline V lookup: CDR1 DFQATT, CDR2 SNEGSKA (reference sequence). In DNA, the CDR3 is TGCAGTGCTAGAGATCCATGGCGGATCACAGATACGCAGTATTTT. The encoded protein is CSARDPWRITDTQYF.

This clonotype was observed a few times. J is TRBJ2-3 and V is TRBV7-9; D may match TRBD1 or TRBD2 (5 bases each). The V and J ends lost 1 base and 0 bases respectively, with 14 bases between them. The CDR3 totals 17 residues. Germline V gene sequence: CDR1 SEHNR, CDR2 FQNEAQ (reference sequence). This CDR3 reads CASSLGSGTDSTDTQYF. CDR3 nucleotide sequence: TGTGCCAGCAGCTTAGGTTCCGGGACGGACAGCACAGATACGCAGTATTTT. The variable domain in full, with the rest retrieved from reference TRBV7-9 and TRBJ2-3, is DTGVSQNPRHKITKRGQNVTFRCDPISEHNRLYWYRQTLGQGPEFLTYFQNEAQLEKSRLLSDRFSAERPKGSFSTLEIQRTEQGDSAMYLCASSLGSGTDSTDTQYFGPGTRLTVL.

In DNA form, the CDR3 reads TGCAGTGCTAGGAAGGGACAGGGAAACAATGAGCAGTTCTTC. This codes for CSARKGQGNNEQFF. The chain is built from TRBV20-1 and TRBJ2-7; 9 bases are shared with TRBD1. The DNA end favors TRBJ2-1, so the J call may be wrong. Germline V lookup: CDR1 DFQATT, CDR2 SNEGSKA (reference sequence). The CDR3 consists of 14 residues.

This clonotype was seen only a few times. The chain uses TRBV7-9 and TRBJ2-5; no reliable D call. CDR3 length equals 14 residues. V shed 1 base and J shed 5 bases, with 11 bases lying between them. CDR1 and CDR2 from the germline V gene are SEHNR and FQNEAQ (reference sequence). The CDR3 spells CASSLGSGAETQYF. In nucleotides, the CDR3 is TGTGCCAGCAGCTTAGGGAGTGGAGCCGAGACCCAGTACTTC.

This chain uses TRBV10-3 with TRBJ2-5, with 13 bases fitting TRBD2. This CDR3 comprises 16 residues. J was trimmed by 4 bases and V by 0 bases; bases with no gene match: 2. Germline V lookup: CDR1 ENHRY, CDR2 SYGVKD. The CDR3 here is CAISESGLAGRETQYF. The DNA of the CDR3 is TGTGCCATCAGTGAGTCGGGACTAGCGGGAAGAGAGACCCAGTACTTC.

This clonotype was counted only a few times. The gene calls are TRBV3-1 and TRBJ2-1, with 9 bases lining up with TRBD1. There are 15 residues in the CDR3. After removal of 5 bases from V and 6 bases from J, the junction contained 8 bases not matched to a gene. Germline assignment: CDR1 LGHDT and CDR2 YNNKEL (reference sequence). CDR3 nucleotides: TGTGCCAGCAGCTTACAGGGGGCCTTGGGCAATGAGCAGTTCTTC. Its translation: CASSLQGALGNEQFF.

There are a few counts of this clonotype. The chain combines TRBV7-2 with TRBJ2-5, with TRBD2 identical over 8 bases. The CDR3 has 17 amino acids. The germline V gene has CDR1 SGHTA and CDR2 FQGNSA. The trim removed 4 bases at V and 1 base at J, leaving 11 bases unmatched. CDR3 in amino acids: CASSSRWSGRTQETQYF. The CDR3 DNA reads as TGTGCCAGCAGCTCCCGTTGGAGCGGGAGAACCCAAGAGACCCAGTACTTC.

J is TRBJ2-7 and V is TRBV6-5; D gene uncertain. The CDR3 covers 11 residues. Trimming cost V 7 bases and J 3 bases, with 7 bases left between them. CDR1 is MNHEY, CDR2 SVGAGI, per germline. This chain's CDR3 is CASTRGYEQYF. The DNA for the CDR3 is TGTGCCAGCACTCGTGGCTACGAGCAGTACTTC.

The chain links TRBV19 to TRBJ1-3; possible D gene TRBD1, 6 bases. V was trimmed by 5 bases and J by 2 bases, leaving 16 bases between them. CDR3 length: 16 residues. Germline lookup yields CDR1 LNHDA and CDR2 SQIVND (reference sequence). The chain's CDR3 is CASSFPGGRPGNTIYF. CDR3 bases: TGTGCCAGTAGTTTCCCGGGGGGGCGACCTGGAAACACCATATATTTT.

This clonotype was counted ten times or more. At one of its ends the junction is not consistent with the germline gene, which may arise from a read error. The rearrangement uses TRBV12-3 or TRBV12-4 and TRBJ1-1; D call uncertain. The CDR3 runs to 12 residues. The CDR3 sequence is CASSLGRTEAFF. In nucleotides, the CDR3 is TGCGCCAGCAGCTTGGGAAGAACTGAAGCTTTCTTT.

The chain joins TRBV6-1 to TRBJ2-2, with 7 bases fitting TRBD1. Germline V gene sequence: CDR1 MNHNS, CDR2 SASEGT. The V segment lost 6 bases and the J segment 5 bases; nucleotides outside the gene matches: 6. CDR3 length: 14 amino acids. The CDR3 spells CASREGTATGELFF. The DNA for the CDR3 is TGTGCCAGCAGAGAGGGGACAGCAACCGGGGAGCTGTTTTTT.

The CDR3 DNA sequence: TGTGCCACCAGTGATCCTCGGGACAGCACAGATACGCAGTATTTT. It codes for CATSDPRDSTDTQYF. The chain couples TRBV24-1 to TRBJ2-3; D might be TRBD1 or TRBD2, each matching 5 bases. The germline gives CDR1 KGHDR, CDR2 SFDVKD. The CDR3 sequence is 15 residues long. Trimming left V 3 bases short and J 0 bases short, with 9 bases between.

This clonotype was seen more than once but under ten times. The V call is TRBV18, the J call TRBJ2-5, with 9 bases fitting TRBD1. The DNA end is more similar to TRBJ2-7, so the J call may be wrong. CDR3 length: 16 residues. Germline V gene data show CDR1 as KGHSH and CDR2 as LQKENI. CDR3: CASSPLGQGRYYEQYF. The CDR3 DNA reads TGTGCCAGCTCACCGCTCGGACAGGGGCGGTATTACGAGCAGTACTTC.

A remark on this clonotype: A junction end diverges from the germline sequence, so it may reflect a read error. V usage is TRBV12-3 or TRBV12-4 and J usage is TRBJ1-2; D is unresolved. The CDR3 loop spans 12 amino acids. Here the CDR3 reads CASSLDFYGHTF. In nucleotides, the CDR3 is TGTGCCAGCAGTCTTGACTTCTATGGCCACACCTTC.

This clonotype showed up just a few times. V is TRBV10-3 and J is TRBJ1-1; 7 bases align to TRBD1. Germline V gives CDR1 ENHRY, CDR2 SYGVKD. This CDR3 is 13 amino acids long. V shed 3 bases and J 4 bases; nucleotides not matched to a gene: 2. Here the CDR3 reads CAISDDRATEAFF. The DNA of the CDR3 is TGTGCCATCAGTGATGACAGGGCCACTGAAGCTTTCTTT.

This clonotype was detected many times. This sequence joins TRBV6-5 and TRBJ1-2, with D possibly matching TRBD1 (5 bases). Germline CDR1 and CDR2: MNHEY and SVGAGI. With 6 bases removed from V and 0 bases from J, the gap between germline ends came to 14 bases. The CDR3 spans 15 residues. The CDR3 nucleotides are TGTGCCAGCAGACTTGGACGGGACGCTAACTATGGCTACACCTTC. Encoded protein: CASRLGRDANYGYTF.

This clonotype was found many times. The J gene is TRBJ2-1, the V gene TRBV12-3 or TRBV12-4; 11 positions agree with TRBD2. The CDR3 totals 16 residues. The V segment lost 6 bases and the J segment 0 bases; nucleotides outside the gene matches: 4. The chain's CDR3 is CASSLLAGVSYNEQFF. The CDR3 nucleotides are TGTGCCAGCAGCTTACTAGCGGGAGTCTCCTACAATGAGCAGTTCTTC.

This chain connects TRBV11-2 to TRBJ2-4; D not resolved. The CDR3 is 14 amino acids. Trimming removed 4 bases at V and 3 bases at J, with 10 bases between. Germline assignment: CDR1 SGHAT and CDR2 FQNNGV. Here the CDR3 reads CASSSRRVKNIQYF. CDR3 DNA: TGTGCCAGCAGCTCTAGAAGGGTCAAAAACATTCAGTACTTC.